This passage covers 20 T cell receptor beta chains from one sample sequenced in a study of cytomegalovirus exposure and HLA in healthy donors. 13 Jbeta primers and 60 Vbeta primers were used for the PCR. Profiled with immunoSEQ multiplex PCR; TCRdb holds only in-frame clones, not every one. This table has approximately 160,000 clones, 55% to 70% appearing once. Sequencing was done on a sample of PBMCs. These receptors all stem from a woman aged 40 to 50 in good health and CMV-seropositive.

The chain recombines TRBV25-1 with TRBJ2-3; TRBD1 is a possible D gene (6 bases). CDR1 is MGHDK, CDR2 SYGVNS, per germline. Trimming took 2 bases from V and 3 from J, leaving 15 bases between them. The length of the CDR3 is 16 residues. The CDR3 nucleotides read TGTGCCAGCAGTGAAATTCTGGGGGCGGTAACAGATACGCAGTATTTT. Amino acids: CASSEILGAVTDTQYF.

This clone was detected only once. This CDR3 reads CASSLLFGTTPCEQYF. The CDR3 DNA reads as TGTGCCAGCAGCTTATTATTTGGGACTACACCTTGCGAGCAGTACTTC. The chain uses TRBV7-9 and TRBJ2-7, with 7 bases that match TRBD2. Germline-derived CDR1 and CDR2 are SEHNR and FQNEAQ (reference sequence). The CDR3 runs 16 residues. V shed 2 bases and J 6 bases; nucleotides not matched to a gene: 13. The full variable domain, with the rest looked up from reference TRBV7-9 and TRBJ2-7, is DTGVSQNPRHKITKRGQNVTFRCDPISEHNRLYWYRQTLGQGPEFLTYFQNEAQLEKSRLLSDRFSAERPKGSFSTLEIQRTEQGDSAMYLCASSLLFGTTPCEQYFGPGTRLTVT.

The J gene is TRBJ1-1, the V gene TRBV18; D possibly corresponds to TRBD1 (5 bases). Trimming removed 5 bases from V and 0 bases from J, with 10 bases in between. Per germline, CDR1 KGHSH and CDR2 LQKENI. This CDR3 has 14 amino acids. DNA of the CDR3: TGTGCCAGCTCAGAGACAGAGATGAACACTGAAGCTTTCTTT. Translated, it gives CASSETEMNTEAFF.

The CDR3: CASRVAGGAVYEQYF. DNA of the CDR3: TGTGCCAGCAGGGTAGCGGGGGGGGCCGTGTACGAGCAGTACTTC. V usage is TRBV2 and J usage is TRBJ2-7; TRBD2 matches at 11 bases. The CDR3 sequence is 15 residues long. V lost 6 bases to trimming and J lost 4 bases; unmatched junction nucleotides: 8. The germline V gene encodes CDR1 SNHLY and CDR2 FYNNEI. Looking up the rest from reference TRBV2 and TRBJ2-7 gives the full variable domain: EPEVTQTPSHQVTQMGQEVILRCVPISNHLYFYWYRQILGQKVEFLVSFYNNEISEKSEIFDDQFSVERPDGSNFTLKIRSTKLEDSAMYFCASRVAGGAVYEQYFGPGTRLTVT.

This chain joins TRBV28 and TRBJ1-5; TRBD1 agrees at 7 bases. Germline CDR1 MDHEN, CDR2 SYDVKM. The J segment lost 5 bases and the V segment lost 4 bases, leaving 11 bases of the junction unmatched. The CDR3 length is 16 residues. CDR3 in amino acids: CASSSHPGTAYQPQHF. The CDR3 coding sequence is TGTGCCAGCAGTTCGCACCCAGGGACAGCTTATCAGCCCCAGCATTTT. Looking up the rest from reference TRBV28 and TRBJ1-5 gives the full variable domain: DVKVTQSSRYLVKRTGEKVFLECVQDMDHENMFWYRQDPGLGLRLIYFSYDVKMKEKGDIPEGYSVSREKKERFSLILESASTNQTSMYLCASSSHPGTAYQPQHFGDGTRLSIL.

The rearrangement joins TRBV28 to TRBJ2-2, with D perhaps matching TRBD2 (6 bases). Trimming stripped 6 bases from V and 1 base from J, with 9 bases between. Germline assignment: CDR1 MDHEN and CDR2 SYDVKM. The CDR3 contains 14 residues. The CDR3, as DNA: TGTGCCAGCAGGATGGGGGGGAACACCGGGGAGCTGTTTTTT. Translated: CASRMGGNTGELFF.

The rearrangement uses TRBV10-3 and TRBJ2-7; TRBD2 is a possible D gene (6 bases). The CDR3 sequence is 13 residues long. Germline CDR1 is ENHRY and CDR2 is SYGVKD. Deletions cut 6 bases from V and 1 base from J, with 10 bases between. The CDR3 region is CAIRGTQSYEQYF. CDR3 sequence (DNA): TGTGCCATCAGGGGGACTCAATCCTACGAGCAGTACTTC.

About this clone: An end of the junction does not agree with germline; a read error may underlie this. The rearrangement joins TRBV2 to TRBJ1-5; 7 nucleotides agree with TRBD1. Per germline, CDR1 SNHLY and CDR2 FYNNEI. The CDR3 covers 17 residues. This chain's CDR3 is CASSEEGDRAVDQPQNF. As DNA, the CDR3 is TGTGCCAGCAGTGAAGAAGGAGACAGGGCGGTTGATCAGCCCCAGAATTTT.

This clone turned up a few times. The chain links TRBV6-1 to TRBJ2-5; tentatively, D is TRBD2 (6 bases). V dropped 4 bases and J dropped 2 bases, with 20 bases sitting between them. This CDR3 region has 17 residues. Germline CDR1 and CDR2: MNHNS and SASEGT. This chain's CDR3 is CASSVLAVGAAQETQYF. The CDR3 DNA sequence: TGTGCCAGCAGTGTTTTAGCGGTAGGAGCGGCGCAAGAGACCCAGTACTTC.

V usage is TRBV4-3 and J usage is TRBJ1-3; 8 bases line up with TRBD1. V dropped 0 bases and J dropped 8; count of bases not matched to a gene: 3. Germline CDR1 is LGHNA and CDR2 is YSLEER. This CDR3 is built from 14 residues. For the CDR3, the DNA is TGCGCCAGCAGCCAAGACGACAGGGGTTACACCATATATTTT. Its protein product is CASSQDDRGYTIYF.

The table lists this clone with a few counts. The chain couples TRBV19 to TRBJ1-2; D unclear. Per germline, CDR1 LNHDA and CDR2 SQIVND (reference sequence). The CDR3 contains 15 residues. Trimming cost V 3 bases and J 5 bases, with 16 bases left between them. Here the CDR3 reads CASSIQPAGGYGYTF. The CDR3 nucleotides read TGTGCCAGTAGTATCCAACCGGCGGGAGGGTATGGCTACACCTTC.

This clone was seen only once. This chain joins TRBV7-3 and TRBJ1-6, with 7 bases fitting TRBD1. J lost 7 bases, V lost 4 bases, and 4 bases had no gene match. The length of the CDR3 is 14 residues. Germline-derived CDR1 and CDR2 are SGHTA and FQGTGA. In DNA form, the CDR3 reads TGTGCCAGCAGCTCACAGGGGCACAATTCACCCCTCCACTTT. This codes for CASSSQGHNSPLHF.

This clone was detected a few times. The genes are TRBV25-1 and TRBJ2-7; 10 nucleotides agree with TRBD2. CDR3 size: 15 residues. With V trimmed by 2 bases and J by 3 bases, 4 bases remained unmatched. Germline values: CDR1 MGHDK, CDR2 SYGVNS. This CDR3 is CASSEGASGSYEQYF. The CDR3 region has the DNA TGTGCCAGCAGTGAAGGGGCTAGCGGGAGCTACGAGCAGTACTTC.

The chain combines TRBV6-6 with TRBJ2-7; 11 positions agree with TRBD1. J was trimmed by 5 bases and V by 7 bases; bases with no gene match: 7. The CDR3 contains 14 residues. Germline CDR1 is MNHNY and CDR2 is SVGAGI (reference sequence). The CDR3 is CASTLDRGQNEQYF. The DNA of the CDR3 is TGTGCCAGCACCCTGGACAGGGGGCAGAACGAGCAGTACTTC.

The chain carries TRBV6-5 and TRBJ2-7; maybe TRBD2 (6 bases). V gave up 6 bases and J gave up 0 bases, with 15 bases separating them. Germline V gene sequence: CDR1 MNHEY, CDR2 SVGAGI. The CDR3 consists of 15 residues. The CDR3 coding sequence is TGTGCCAGCAGGGGGCCGGGACTGCGCTCCTACGAGCAGTACTTC. The encoded protein is CASRGPGLRSYEQYF.

This sequence joins TRBV4-1 and TRBJ1-2; D is perhaps TRBD1 (6 bases). Trimming shortened V by 0 bases and J by 4 bases, and 12 bases separated the two germline ends. Germline V lookup: CDR1 MGHRA, CDR2 YSYEKL. The CDR3 is 15 amino acids. CDR3 DNA sequence: TGCGCCAGCAGCCAAGATATAAACAGGGCCTATGGCTACACCTTC. As protein: CASSQDINRAYGYTF.

This clone turned up a few times. This chain uses TRBV7-2 with TRBJ2-1; 11 bases are a match to TRBD2. The germline V gene encodes CDR1 SGHTA and CDR2 FQGNSA. This CDR3 has 15 residues. The junction had 6 bases not matched to a gene; V was cut back by 4 bases and J by 7 bases. For the CDR3, the DNA is TGTGCCAGCAGCTACTCTAGCGGGAGGAGTAATGAGCAGTTCTTC. Translating gives CASSYSSGRSNEQFF.

The V and J genes are TRBV5-1 and TRBJ2-6; perhaps TRBD1 as D (6 bases). Germline CDR1 and CDR2: SGHRS and YFSETQ. The CDR3 contains 16 residues. The V gene lost 1 base and the J gene lost 2 bases, with 10 bases spanning the gap. Here the CDR3 DNA reads TGCGCCAGCAGCTTGTTAGCAGGGGCTGGGGCCAACGTCCTGACTTTC. Residues: CASSLLAGAGANVLTF.

The rearrangement links TRBV9 to TRBJ2-5, with D possibly matching TRBD1 (6 bases). CDR3 length equals 16 residues. Per the germline V gene, CDR1 is SGDLS and CDR2 is YYNGEE. Trimming took 3 bases from V and 0 from J, leaving 15 bases between them. CDR3 DNA: TGTGCCAGCAGCGCTCCGGGACAACCGTACCAAGAGACCCAGTACTTC. It codes for CASSAPGQPYQETQYF.

The genes are TRBV25-1 and TRBJ1-2, with D tentatively TRBD1 (6 bases). Per germline, CDR1 MGHDK and CDR2 SYGVNS. The V end was cut by 3 bases, the J end by 4 bases, with 12 bases between. The CDR3 loop spans 14 amino acids. In DNA form, the CDR3 reads TGTGCCAGCAGTGAGGAGGGAGGGGGCTATGGCTACACCTTC. Protein: CASSEEGGGYGYTF.